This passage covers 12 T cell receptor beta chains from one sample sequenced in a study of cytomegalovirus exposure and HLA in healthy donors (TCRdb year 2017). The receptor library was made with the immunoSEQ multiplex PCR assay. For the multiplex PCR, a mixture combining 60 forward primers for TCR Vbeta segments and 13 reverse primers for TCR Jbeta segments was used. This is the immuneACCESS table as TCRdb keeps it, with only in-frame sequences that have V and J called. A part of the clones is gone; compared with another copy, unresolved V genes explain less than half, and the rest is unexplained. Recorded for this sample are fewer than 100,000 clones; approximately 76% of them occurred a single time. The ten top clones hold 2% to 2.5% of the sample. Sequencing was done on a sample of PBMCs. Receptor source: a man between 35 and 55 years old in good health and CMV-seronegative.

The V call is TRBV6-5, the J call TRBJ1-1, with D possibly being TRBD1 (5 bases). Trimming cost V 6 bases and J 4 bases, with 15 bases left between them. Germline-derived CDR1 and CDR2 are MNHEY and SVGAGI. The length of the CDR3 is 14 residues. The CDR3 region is CASREGWGTTEAFF. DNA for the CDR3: TGTGCCAGCAGGGAAGGGTGGGGCACCACTGAAGCTTTCTTT.

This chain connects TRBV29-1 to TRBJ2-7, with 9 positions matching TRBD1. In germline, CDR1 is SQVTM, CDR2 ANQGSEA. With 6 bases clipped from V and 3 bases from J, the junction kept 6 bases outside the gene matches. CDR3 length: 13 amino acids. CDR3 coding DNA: TGCAGCGTGTCCGGGACAGGGTTCTACGAGCAGTACTTC. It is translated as CSVSGTGFYEQYF.

The CDR3 spells CASSLSGGANVLTF. CDR3 sequence (DNA): TGTGCCAGCAGTTTAAGCGGTGGGGCCAACGTCCTGACTTTC. This rearrangement joins TRBV27 to TRBJ2-6; possibly TRBD2 for D (5 bases). V was pared by 2 bases and J by 3 bases, with 5 bases between. The CDR3 consists of 14 residues. Germline CDR1 MNHEY, CDR2 SMNVEV (reference sequence).

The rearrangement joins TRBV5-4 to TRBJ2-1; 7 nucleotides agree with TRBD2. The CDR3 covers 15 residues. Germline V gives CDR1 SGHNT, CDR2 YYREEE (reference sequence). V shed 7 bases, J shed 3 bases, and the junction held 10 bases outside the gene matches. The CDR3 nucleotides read TGTGCCAGCTCGCGGGGCGGGGGAAGCTACAATGAGCAGTTCTTC. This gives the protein CASSRGGGSYNEQFF.

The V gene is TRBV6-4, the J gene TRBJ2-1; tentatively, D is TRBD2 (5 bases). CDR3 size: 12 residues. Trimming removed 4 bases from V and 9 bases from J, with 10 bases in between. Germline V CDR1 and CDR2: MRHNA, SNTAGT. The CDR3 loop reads CASSARGSEQFF. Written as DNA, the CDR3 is TGTGCCAGCAGTGCTCGGGGAAGTGAGCAGTTCTTC.

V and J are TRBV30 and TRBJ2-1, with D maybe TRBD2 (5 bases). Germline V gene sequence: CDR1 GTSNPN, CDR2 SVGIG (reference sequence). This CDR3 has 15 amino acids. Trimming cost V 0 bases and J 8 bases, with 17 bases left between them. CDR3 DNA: TGTGCCTGGAGTGTAAGGTGGGAGTTTTTGGATGAGCAGTTCTTC. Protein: CAWSVRWEFLDEQFF. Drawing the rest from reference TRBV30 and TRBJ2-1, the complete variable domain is SQTIHQWPATLVQPVGSPLSLECTVEGTSNPNLYWYRQAAGRGLQLLFYSVGIGQISSEVPQNLSASRPQDRQFILSSKKLLLSDSGFYLCAWSVRWEFLDEQFFGPGTRLTVL.

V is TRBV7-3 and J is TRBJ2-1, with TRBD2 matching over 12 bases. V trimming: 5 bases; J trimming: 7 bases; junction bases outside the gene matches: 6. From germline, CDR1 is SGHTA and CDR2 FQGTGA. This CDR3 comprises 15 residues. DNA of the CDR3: TGTGCCAGCAGCCTGACTAGCGGGGGTCCTAATGAGCAGTTCTTC. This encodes CASSLTSGGPNEQFF.

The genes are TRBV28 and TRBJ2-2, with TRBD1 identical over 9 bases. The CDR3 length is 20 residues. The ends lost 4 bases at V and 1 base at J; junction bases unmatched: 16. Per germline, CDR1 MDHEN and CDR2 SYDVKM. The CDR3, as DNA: TGTGCCAGCAGTTCCGGGACAGGGATCTTTTTTGGTCAGAACACCGGGGAGCTGTTTTTT. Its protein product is CASSSGTGIFFGQNTGELFF.

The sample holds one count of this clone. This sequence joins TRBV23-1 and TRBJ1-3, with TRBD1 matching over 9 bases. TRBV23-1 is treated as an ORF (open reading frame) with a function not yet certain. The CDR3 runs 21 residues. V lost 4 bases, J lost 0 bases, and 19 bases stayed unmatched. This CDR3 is CASSPQRTGVSPSPSGNTIYF. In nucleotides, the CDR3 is TGCGCCAGCAGTCCCCAAAGGACAGGGGTATCCCCGAGCCCCTCTGGAAACACCATATATTTT.

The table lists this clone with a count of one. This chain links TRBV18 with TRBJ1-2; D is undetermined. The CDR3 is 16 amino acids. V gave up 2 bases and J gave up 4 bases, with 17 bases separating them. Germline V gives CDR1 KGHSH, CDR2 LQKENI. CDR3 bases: TGTGCCAGCTCACCATCGACGGAGTCTGCTTCCTATGGCTACACCTTC. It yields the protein CASSPSTESASYGYTF.

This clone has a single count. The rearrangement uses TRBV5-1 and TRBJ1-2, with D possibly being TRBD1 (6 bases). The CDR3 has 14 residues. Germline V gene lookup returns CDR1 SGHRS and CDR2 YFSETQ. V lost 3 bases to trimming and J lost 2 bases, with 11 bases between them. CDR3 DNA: TGCGCCAGCAGCTACAACAGGGAAAACTATGGCTACACCTTC. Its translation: CASSYNRENYGYTF. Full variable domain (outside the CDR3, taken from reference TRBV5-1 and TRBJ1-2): KAGVTQTPRYLIKTRGQQVTLSCSPISGHRSVSWYQQTPGQGLQFLFEYFSETQRNKGNFPGRFSGRQFSNSRSEMNVSTLELGDSALYLCASSYNRENYGYTFGSGTRLTVV.

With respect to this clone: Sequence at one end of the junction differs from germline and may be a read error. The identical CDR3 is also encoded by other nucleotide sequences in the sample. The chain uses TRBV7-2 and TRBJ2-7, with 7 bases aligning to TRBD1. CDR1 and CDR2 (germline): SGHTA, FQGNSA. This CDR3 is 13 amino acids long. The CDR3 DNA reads TGTGCCAGCAGCACTGACAGGGCCTACGAACAGTACTTC. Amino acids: CASSTDRAYEQYF. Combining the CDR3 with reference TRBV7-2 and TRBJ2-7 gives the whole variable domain GAGVSQSPSNKVTEKGKDVELRCDPISGHTALYWYRQSLGQGLEFLIYFQGNSAPDKSGLPSDRFSAERTGGSVSTLTIQRTQQEDSAVYLCASSTDRAYEQYFGPGTRLTVT.